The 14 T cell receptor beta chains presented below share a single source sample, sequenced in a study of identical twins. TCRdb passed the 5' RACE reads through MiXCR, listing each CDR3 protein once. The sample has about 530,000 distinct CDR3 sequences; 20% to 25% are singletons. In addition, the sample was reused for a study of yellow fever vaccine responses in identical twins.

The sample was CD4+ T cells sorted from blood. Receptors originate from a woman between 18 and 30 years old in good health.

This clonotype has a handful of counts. The DNA of the CDR3 is TGTGCCAGCAGCTTGGTAGAGGATCAGCCCCAGCATTTT. Encoded protein: CASSLVEDQPQHF. V and J are TRBV5-5 and TRBJ1-5; no clear D. The CDR3 consists of 13 residues. From germline, CDR1 is SGHKS and CDR2 YYEKEE (reference sequence). V shed 0 bases and J shed 5 bases, with 6 bases lying between them.

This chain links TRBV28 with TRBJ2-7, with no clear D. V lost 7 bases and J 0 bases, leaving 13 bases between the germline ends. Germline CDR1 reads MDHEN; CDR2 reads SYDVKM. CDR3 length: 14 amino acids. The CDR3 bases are TGTGCCAGCAAATTAACCGGCAGCTCCTACGAGCAGTACGTC. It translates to CASKLTGSSYEQYV.

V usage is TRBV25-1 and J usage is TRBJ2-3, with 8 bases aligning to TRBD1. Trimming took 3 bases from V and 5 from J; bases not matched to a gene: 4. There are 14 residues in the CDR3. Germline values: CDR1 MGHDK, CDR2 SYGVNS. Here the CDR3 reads CASSDGQGGDTQYF. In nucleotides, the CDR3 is TGTGCCAGCAGTGACGGACAGGGAGGAGATACGCAGTATTTT.

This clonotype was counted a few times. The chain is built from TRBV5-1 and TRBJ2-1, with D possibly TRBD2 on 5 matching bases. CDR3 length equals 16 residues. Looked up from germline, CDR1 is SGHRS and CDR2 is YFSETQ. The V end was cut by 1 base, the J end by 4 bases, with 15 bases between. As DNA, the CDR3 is TGCGCCAGCAGCTTGACCCCGGCGGGCTCATACAATGAGCAGTTCTTC. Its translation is CASSLTPAGSYNEQFF.

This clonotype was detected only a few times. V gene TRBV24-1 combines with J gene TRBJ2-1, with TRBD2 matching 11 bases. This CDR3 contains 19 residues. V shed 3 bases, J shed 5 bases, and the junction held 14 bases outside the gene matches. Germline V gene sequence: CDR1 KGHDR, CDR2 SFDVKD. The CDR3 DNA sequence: TGTGCCACCAGTGATCGGACTAGCGGGCGTCTCCCGGGGCACAATGAGCAGTTCTTC. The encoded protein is CATSDRTSGRLPGHNEQFF.

Here the CDR3 DNA reads TGCAGCATAACAGGGACAGGGACTGAAGCTTTCTTT. Its translation: CSITGTGTEAFF. The V and J genes are TRBV29-1 and TRBJ1-1; 9 nucleotides line up with TRBD1. The V and J ends lost 8 bases and 5 bases, in that order; junction bases with no gene match: 6. Germline V lookup: CDR1 SQVTM, CDR2 ANQGSEA. The CDR3 loop spans 12 amino acids.

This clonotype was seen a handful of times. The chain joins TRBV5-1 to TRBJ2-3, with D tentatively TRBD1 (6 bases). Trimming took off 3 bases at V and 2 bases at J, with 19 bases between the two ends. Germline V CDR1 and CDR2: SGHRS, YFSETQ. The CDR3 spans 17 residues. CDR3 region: CASSSRTDSAYTDTQYF. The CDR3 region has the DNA TGCGCCAGCAGCTCCAGGACAGATTCTGCTTACACAGATACGCAGTATTTT.

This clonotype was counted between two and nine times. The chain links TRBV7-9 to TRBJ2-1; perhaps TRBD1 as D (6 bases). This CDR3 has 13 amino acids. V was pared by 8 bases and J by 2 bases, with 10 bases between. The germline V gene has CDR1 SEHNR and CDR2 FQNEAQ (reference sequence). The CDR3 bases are TGTGCCAGCGGGGGCCTGGCCTACAATGAGCAGTTCTTC. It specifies CASGGLAYNEQFF.

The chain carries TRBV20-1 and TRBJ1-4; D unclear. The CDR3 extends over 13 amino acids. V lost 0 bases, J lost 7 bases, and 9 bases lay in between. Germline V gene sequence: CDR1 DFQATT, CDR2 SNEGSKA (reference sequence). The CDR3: CSAREVALEKLFF. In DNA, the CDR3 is TGCAGTGCTAGAGAGGTGGCTCTTGAAAAACTGTTTTTT.

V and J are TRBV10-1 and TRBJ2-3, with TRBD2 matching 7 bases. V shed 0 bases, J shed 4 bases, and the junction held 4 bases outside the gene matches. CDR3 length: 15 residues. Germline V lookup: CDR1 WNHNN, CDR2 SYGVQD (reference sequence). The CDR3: CASSESVRGSDTQYF. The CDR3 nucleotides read TGCGCCAGCAGTGAGTCTGTGCGGGGGTCAGATACGCAGTATTTT.

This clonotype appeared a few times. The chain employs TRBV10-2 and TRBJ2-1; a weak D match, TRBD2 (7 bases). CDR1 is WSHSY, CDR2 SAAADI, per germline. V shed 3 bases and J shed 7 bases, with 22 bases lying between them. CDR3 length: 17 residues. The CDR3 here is CASSERGGVESWNEQFF. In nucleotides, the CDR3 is TGCGCCAGCAGTGAAAGGGGGGGGGTAGAGAGCTGGAATGAGCAGTTCTTC.

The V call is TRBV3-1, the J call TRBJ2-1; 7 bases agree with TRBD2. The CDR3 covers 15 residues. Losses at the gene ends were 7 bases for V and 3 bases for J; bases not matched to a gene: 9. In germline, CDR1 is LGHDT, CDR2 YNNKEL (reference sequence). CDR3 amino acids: CASTNGASGYNEQFF. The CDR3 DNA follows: TGTGCCAGCACCAACGGGGCTAGCGGCTACAATGAGCAGTTCTTC.

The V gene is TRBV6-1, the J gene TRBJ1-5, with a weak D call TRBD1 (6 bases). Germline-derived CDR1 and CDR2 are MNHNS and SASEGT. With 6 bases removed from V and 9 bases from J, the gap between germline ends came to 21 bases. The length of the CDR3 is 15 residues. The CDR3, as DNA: TGTGCCAGCAGGCCAAGTGGACAGATATTACCGCCCCAGCATTTT. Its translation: CASRPSGQILPPQHF.

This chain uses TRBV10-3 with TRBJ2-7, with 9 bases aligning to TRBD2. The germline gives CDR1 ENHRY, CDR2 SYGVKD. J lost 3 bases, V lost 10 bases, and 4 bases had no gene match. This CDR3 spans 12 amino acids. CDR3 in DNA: TGTGCCACCGATAGCGGGGGCTACGAGCAGTACGTC. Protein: CATDSGGYEQYV.